This TCR beta chain was sequenced in a study of blood T cell repertoires in COVID-19. V shed 6 bases and J 9 bases; nucleotides not matched to a gene: 8. In germline, CDR1 is SGHTA, CDR2 FQGTGA. CDR3 size: 14 residues. Sequencing used immunoSEQ multiplex PCR; TCRdb keeps in-frame clones, though not all of them. Of some 80,000 clones listed, 85% are singletons. The sequence was obtained from a man in his sixties with COVID-19, enrolled during active disease. The rearrangement uses TRBV7-3 and TRBJ1-6, with 7 bases fitting TRBD1. Specimen: peripheral blood. CDR3 residues: CASSKGQVRSPLHF. The DNA for the CDR3 is TGTGCCAGCAGTAAAGGACAGGTTCGTTCACCCCTCCACTTT.